Following are 21 T cell receptor beta chains from one sample sequenced in a study of metastatic and nonmetastatic thyroid tumors. Prior to thyroid surgery, none of the patients had received any treatment. TCRdb re-called the PCR reads through MiXCR. The sample carries around 45,000 clones, 3.2% recorded once. Source material: blood. All receptors derive from a female donor with papillary thyroid cancer or a benign thyroid nodule (not recorded which). Some clones in this sample may be carry-over from other donors' samples.

This clone showed up many times. This chain links TRBV12-3 or TRBV12-4 with TRBJ2-7; D uncertain. Trimming took off 6 bases at V and 5 bases at J, with 8 bases between the two ends. The CDR3 has 11 residues. The DNA for the CDR3 is TGTGCCAGCAGCCGGAGTAACGAGCAGTACTTC. It encodes CASSRSNEQYF.

This clone was found many times. This rearrangement joins TRBV30 to TRBJ2-5, with 7 bases fitting TRBD1. Germline V gene lookup returns CDR1 GTSNPN and CDR2 SVGIG (reference sequence). The trim removed 4 bases at V and 5 bases at J, leaving 7 bases unmatched. The CDR3 runs to 13 residues. CDR3 DNA sequence: TGTGCCTGGAACCGACAGGGAGAGGAGACCCAGTACTTC. Protein: CAWNRQGEETQYF.

At least ten counts were recorded for this clone. The V and J genes are TRBV10-3 and TRBJ2-5; 8 nucleotides agree with TRBD2. Trimming removed 3 bases from V and 5 bases from J; junction bases left unmatched: 5. Germline CDR1 and CDR2: ENHRY and SYGVKD. There are 14 residues in the CDR3. CDR3 nucleotide sequence: TGTGCCATCAGTGACGGGACTAGTGACGAGACCCAGTACTTC. This codes for CAISDGTSDETQYF.

V usage is TRBV6-1 and J usage is TRBJ1-2; weak D call: TRBD1 (5 bases). The germline V gene encodes CDR1 MNHNS and CDR2 SASEGT. The CDR3 has 13 amino acids. Between the trimmed V and J ends, which lost 5 bases and 2 bases, there was a span of 9 bases. The CDR3 region is CASSNRDNYGYTF. The CDR3 nucleotides are TGTGCCAGCAGTAACCGGGACAACTATGGCTACACCTTC.

This clone was counted between two and nine times. The chain combines TRBV6-1 with TRBJ1-1; no clear D. Germline V gene lookup returns CDR1 MNHNS and CDR2 SASEGT. The CDR3 contains 14 residues. Trimming shortened V by 5 bases and J by 1 base, and 11 bases separated the two germline ends. The CDR3 sequence: CASSSAEPNTEAFF. CDR3 bases: TGTGCCAGCAGTTCTGCGGAGCCGAACACTGAAGCTTTCTTT.

The V gene is TRBV6-2 or TRBV6-3, the J gene TRBJ2-1; unclear D gene. There are 13 residues in the CDR3. V lost 2 bases and J lost 16, with 18 bases in between. Germline CDR1 and CDR2: MNHEY and SVGEGT. The CDR3 sequence: CASSYPPDHVHFF. The CDR3 nucleotides read TGTGCCAGCAGTTACCCCCCCGACCATGTGCATTTCTTC.

The rearrangement joins TRBV5-1 to TRBJ2-6; possibly TRBD2 for D (5 bases). CDR1 SGHRS and CDR2 YFSETQ come from the germline V gene. V shed 2 bases and J shed 0 bases, with 6 bases lying between them. The CDR3 extends over 15 amino acids. CDR3 DNA: TGCGCCAGCAGCTTAGGGAGCTCTGGGGCCAACGTCCTGACTTTC. Translating it yields CASSLGSSGANVLTF.

The sample holds many counts of this clone. CDR3 sequence reads: CASSLEENQPQHF. Here the CDR3 DNA reads TGTGCCAGCAGCTTAGAGGAGAACCAGCCCCAGCATTTT. The J gene is TRBJ1-5, the V gene TRBV11-3; D not certain. CDR1 and CDR2 from the germline V gene are SGHNT and YENEEA. V lost 0 bases and J 7 bases, leaving 7 bases between the germline ends. The CDR3 is made up of 13 amino acids.

The gene calls are TRBV12-3 or TRBV12-4 and TRBJ2-1, with 9 bases matching TRBD2. The junction had 6 bases not matched to a gene; V was cut back by 3 bases and J by 6 bases. The CDR3 loop spans 15 amino acids. The CDR3 protein is CASSFAGGLGNEQFF. In DNA, the CDR3 is TGTGCCAGCAGTTTCGCGGGAGGGCTTGGCAATGAGCAGTTCTTC.

This clone has a count of ten or more. The genes are TRBV13 and TRBJ1-2, with D unresolved. V was shortened by 6 bases and J by 1 base, with 18 bases between the two germline ends. The CDR3 runs to 16 residues. Per germline, CDR1 PRHDT and CDR2 FYEKMQ (reference sequence). CDR3: CASRHRTGNRNYGYTF. Written as DNA, the CDR3 is TGTGCCAGCAGACACCGGACGGGCAACCGTAACTATGGCTACACCTTC.

V and J are TRBV18 and TRBJ1-2; D gene uncertain. Deletions cut 2 bases from V and 6 bases from J, with 10 bases between. The CDR3 consists of 13 residues. Germline CDR1 is KGHSH and CDR2 is LQKENI. In DNA, the CDR3 is TGTGCCAGCTCACCATTCGACCTTAATGGCTACACCTTC. It specifies CASSPFDLNGYTF. The whole variable domain, remainder taken from reference TRBV18 and TRBJ1-2, is NAGVMQNPRHLVRRRGQEARLRCSPMKGHSHVYWYRQLPEEGLKFMVYLQKENIIDESGMPKERFSAEFPKEGPSILRIQQVVRGDSAAYFCASSPFDLNGYTFGSGTRLTVV.

This clone came up many times. This sequence joins TRBV6-1 and TRBJ1-3; a possible D gene is TRBD1 (6 bases). The germline gives CDR1 MNHNS, CDR2 SASEGT. The V end was cut by 6 bases, the J end by 0 bases, with 12 bases between. This CDR3 contains 15 residues. The CDR3 loop reads CASSSTGVSGNTIYF. CDR3 in DNA: TGTGCCAGCAGCTCGACAGGCGTCTCTGGAAACACCATATATTTT.

CDR3 sequence reads: CASSLLGQGEAFF. CDR3 in DNA: TGTGCCAGCAGTTTACTTGGACAGGGGGAAGCTTTCTTT. V gene TRBV28 combines with J gene TRBJ1-1, with 9 bases that match TRBD1. V trimming: 2 bases; J trimming: 8 bases; junction bases outside the gene matches: 3. Germline V CDR1 and CDR2: MDHEN, SYDVKM. CDR3 size: 13 residues.

This clone was observed many times. Here the CDR3 reads CATTSAYALAKNIQYF. The CDR3 DNA is TGTGCCACCACCTCTGCGTACGCCTTGGCCAAAAACATTCAGTACTTC. The genes are TRBV28 and TRBJ2-4, with D hard to call. V lost 10 bases and J lost 1, with 20 bases in between. Germline CDR1 reads MDHEN; CDR2 reads SYDVKM. The CDR3 spans 16 residues.

This chain uses TRBV6-1 with TRBJ1-2; D perhaps matches TRBD1 (6 bases). V lost 6 bases, J lost 4 bases, and 15 bases lay in between. Germline V lookup: CDR1 MNHNS, CDR2 SASEGT. This CDR3 is built from 14 residues. In DNA, the CDR3 is TGTGCCAGCAGCCCCGAGTGGGGGCTCTATGGCTACACCTTC. It specifies CASSPEWGLYGYTF.

This sequence joins TRBV28 and TRBJ1-2; 8 bases are a match to TRBD1. The V gene's germline CDR1 is MDHEN and CDR2 SYDVKM. V lost 10 bases and J lost 6; bases outside the gene matches: 7. The CDR3 has 12 amino acids. In DNA form, the CDR3 reads TGTGCCACCCAGACAGGGGTTGATGGCTACACCTTC. It is translated as CATQTGVDGYTF.

This clone was picked up a small number of times. J is TRBJ2-2 and V is TRBV6-1; possible D gene TRBD1, 6 bases. V lost 1 base, J lost 1 base, and 7 bases lay in between. Germline values: CDR1 MNHNS, CDR2 SASEGT. The CDR3 extends over 15 amino acids. CDR3 protein: CASSEVQGNTGELFF. The CDR3 coding sequence is TGTGCCAGCAGTGAAGTACAGGGGAACACCGGGGAGCTGTTTTTT.

This chain uses TRBV12-3 or TRBV12-4 with TRBJ1-1; D is ambiguous. The CDR3 has 12 amino acids. The germline V and J ends were trimmed by 7 bases and 11 bases, with 17 bases remaining between them. The CDR3 spells CASKGPYLGAFF. CDR3 DNA sequence: TGTGCCAGCAAGGGCCCTTACTTGGGGGCTTTCTTT.

This rearrangement joins TRBV24-1 to TRBJ2-2; 9 bases fit TRBD1. J was trimmed by 3 bases and V by 10 bases; bases with no gene match: 5. Germline assignment: CDR1 KGHDR and CDR2 SFDVKD. This CDR3 contains 14 residues. The CDR3 protein is CATTGTGYTGELFF. The CDR3 nucleotides are TGTGCCACGACCGGGACAGGGTACACCGGGGAGCTGTTTTTT.

This clone has ten or more counts. The J gene is TRBJ2-1, the V gene TRBV27, with 7 bases aligning to TRBD2. The CDR3 has 13 amino acids. Unmatched junction bases numbered 5, after V lost 8 bases and J lost 4 bases. CDR1 MNHEY and CDR2 SMNVEV come from the germline V gene (reference sequence). The CDR3 sequence: CASRDYQYNEQFF. The CDR3 DNA reads TGTGCCAGCCGGGACTACCAATACAATGAGCAGTTCTTC.

This clone appeared many times. The genes are TRBV7-2 and TRBJ2-4, with 8 nucleotides matching TRBD1. V was clipped by 4 bases and J by 0 bases; unmatched bases: 11. This CDR3 region has 18 residues. Germline CDR1 is SGHTA and CDR2 is FQGNSA. CDR3 DNA: TGTGCCAGCAGCTCATCATATGGACAGGGACTAGCCAAAAACATTCAGTACTTC. Protein: CASSSSYGQGLAKNIQYF.